The entry that follows covers one T cell receptor beta chain sequence. Different DNA sequences within this sample yield the same CDR3. The data belong to a study of shared clonotypes between healthy human individuals. The V gene's germline CDR1 is DFQATT and CDR2 SNEGSKA (reference sequence). V gave up 6 bases and J gave up 5 bases, with 10 bases separating them. This CDR3 has 11 residues. Repertoires were generated with immunoSEQ multiplex PCR, while TCRdb's copy carries only in-frame clones and drops some. The repertoire holds roughly 400,000 clones, with 96% as singletons. This TCR was sampled from a man under 40 in good health. The sequenced sample was memory CD8+ T cells sorted from blood. The subset: CD45RO+ cells pooled with CCR7-negative TemRA cells. The gene calls are TRBV20-1 and TRBJ1-2; no firm D call. CDR3 amino acids: CSARGGYGYTF. As DNA, the CDR3 is TGCAGTGCGCGGGGTGGGTATGGCTACACCTTC.